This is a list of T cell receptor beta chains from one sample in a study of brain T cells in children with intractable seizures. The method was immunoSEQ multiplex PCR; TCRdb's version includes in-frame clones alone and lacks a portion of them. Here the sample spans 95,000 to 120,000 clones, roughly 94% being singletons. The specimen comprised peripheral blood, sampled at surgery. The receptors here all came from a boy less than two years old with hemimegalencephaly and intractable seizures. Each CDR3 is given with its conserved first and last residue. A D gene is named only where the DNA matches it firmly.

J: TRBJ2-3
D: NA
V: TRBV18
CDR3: CASSPQIPPQYF
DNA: TGTGCCAGCTCACCTCAGATCCCCCCGCAGTATTTT

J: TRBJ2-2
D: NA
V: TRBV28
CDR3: CASRTASGAATGELFF
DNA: TGTGCCAGCAGGACAGCCTCGGGGGCGGCCACCGGGGAGCTGTTTTTT

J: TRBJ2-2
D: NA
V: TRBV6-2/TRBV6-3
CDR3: CASSYGDWGLFF
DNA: TGTGCCAGCAGTTACGGGGACTGGGGGCTGTTTTTT

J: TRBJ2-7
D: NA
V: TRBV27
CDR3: CASKQGNGYEQYF
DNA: TGTGCCAGCAAGCAGGGGAATGGCTACGAGCAGTACTTC

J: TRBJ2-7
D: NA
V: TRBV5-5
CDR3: CASSSGPRGEQYF
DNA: TGTGCCAGCAGCTCTGGGCCCCGTGGGGAGCAGTACTTC

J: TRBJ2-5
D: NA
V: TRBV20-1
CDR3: CSARDPETQYF
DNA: TGCAGTGCTAGAGACCCGGAGACCCAGTACTTC

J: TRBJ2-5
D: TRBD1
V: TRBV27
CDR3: CASWTGGGETQYF
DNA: TGTGCCAGCTGGACAGGGGGCGGGGAGACCCAGTACTTC

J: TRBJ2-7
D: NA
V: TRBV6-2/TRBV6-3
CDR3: CASSYSVTRPYEQYF
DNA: TGTGCCAGCAGTTACTCAGTGACTCGACCCTACGAGCAGTACTTC

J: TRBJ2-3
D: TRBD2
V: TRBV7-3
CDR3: CASSLSPLAGSLDTQYF
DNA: TGTGCCAGCAGCCTATCACCACTAGCGGGTTCACTAGATACGCAGTATTTT

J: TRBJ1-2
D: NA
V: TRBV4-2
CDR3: CASSQGGGYGYTF
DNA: TGTGCCAGCAGCCAAGGAGGGGGCTATGGCTACACCTTC

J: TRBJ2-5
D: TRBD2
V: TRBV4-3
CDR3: CASSPRTSGRDQETQYF
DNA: TGCGCCAGCAGCCCTAGGACTAGCGGGAGAGACCAAGAGACCCAGTACTTC

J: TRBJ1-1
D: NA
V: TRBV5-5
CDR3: CASSLHSQSGNTEAFF
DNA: TGTGCCAGCAGCTTGCACAGCCAGTCCGGGAACACTGAAGCTTTCTTT

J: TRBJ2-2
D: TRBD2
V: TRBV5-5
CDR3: CASSERGSLWTGELFF
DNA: TGTGCCAGCAGCGAACGCGGGAGCTTGTGGACCGGGGAGCTGTTTTTT

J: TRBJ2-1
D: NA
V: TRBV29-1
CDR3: CSVSGHQTAYNEQFF
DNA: TGCAGCGTCTCCGGCCACCAGACTGCTTACAATGAGCAGTTCTTC

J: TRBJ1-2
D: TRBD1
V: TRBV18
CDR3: CASSPIVTGGDGYTF
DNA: TGTGCCAGCTCACCAATCGTTACAGGGGGAGATGGCTACACCTTC

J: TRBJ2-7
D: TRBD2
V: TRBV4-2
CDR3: CASSKGLAEAYEQYF
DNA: TGTGCCAGCAGCAAGGGACTAGCTGAAGCATACGAGCAGTACTTC

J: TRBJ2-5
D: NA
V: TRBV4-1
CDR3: CASSQGPGQETQYF
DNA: TGCGCCAGCAGCCAAGGTCCAGGCCAAGAGACCCAGTACTTC

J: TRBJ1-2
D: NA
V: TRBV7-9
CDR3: CASSLALSSSADYGYTF
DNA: TGTGCCAGCAGCTTAGCGCTTTCATCGTCAGCTGACTATGGCTACACCTTC

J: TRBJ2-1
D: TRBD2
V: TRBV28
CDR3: CARRRTSESNEQFF
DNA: TGTGCCAGACGCCGGACTAGCGAGTCCAATGAGCAGTTCTTC

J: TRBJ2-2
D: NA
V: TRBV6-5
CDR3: CASSYSPFGELFF
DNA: TGTGCCAGCAGTTACTCCCCCTTTGGGGAGCTGTTTTTT

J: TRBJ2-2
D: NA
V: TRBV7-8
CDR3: CASSLGAGELFF
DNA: TGTGCCAGCAGCTTAGGGGCCGGGGAGCTGTTTTTT

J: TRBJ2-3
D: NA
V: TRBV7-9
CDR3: CASSLLEGATDTQYF
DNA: TGTGCCAGCAGCTTACTGGAGGGGGCCACAGATACGCAGTATTTT

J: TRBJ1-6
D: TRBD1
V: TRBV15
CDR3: CATSSDRAYNSPLHF
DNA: TGTGCCACCAGCAGCGACAGGGCCTATAATTCACCCCTCCACTTT

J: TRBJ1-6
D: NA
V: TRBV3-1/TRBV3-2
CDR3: CASSPDSDPYNSPLHF
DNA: TGTGCCAGCAGCCCCGACAGTGATCCCTATAATTCACCCCTCCACTTT

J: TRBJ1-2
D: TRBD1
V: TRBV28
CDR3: CATARDSLYGYTF
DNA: TGTGCCACCGCACGGGACAGCCTCTATGGCTACACCTTC

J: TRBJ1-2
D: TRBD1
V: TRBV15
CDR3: CATSPRTGGNYGYTF
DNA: TGTGCCACCAGCCCCCGGACAGGGGGGAACTATGGCTACACCTTC